These 30 T cell receptor beta chains were sequenced from one sample in a study of shared clonotypes between healthy human individuals. Terminally differentiated effector memory CD45RA+ cells were excluded from the naive CD8 cells, which were CD45RO-negative and positively selected for CCR7. Measured with immunoSEQ multiplex PCR; TCRdb has only the in-frame clones, and not every one. The table records 1.5 million to 2.5 million clones, about 95% of them present only once. Material: naive CD8+ T cells sorted from blood. Receptors originate from a man aged 18 to 30 in good health.

CDR3: CASSLLDWLTDTQYF. DNA for the CDR3: TGCGCCAGCAGCTTGCTGGACTGGCTCACAGATACGCAGTATTTT. The rearrangement joins TRBV5-1 to TRBJ2-3, with D tentatively TRBD2 (5 bases). Trimming shortened V by 1 base and J by 2 bases, and 11 bases separated the two germline ends. Germline values: CDR1 SGHRS, CDR2 YFSETQ. This CDR3 has 15 amino acids. The full variable domain, with the rest looked up from reference TRBV5-1 and TRBJ2-3, is KAGVTQTPRYLIKTRGQQVTLSCSPISGHRSVSWYQQTPGQGLQFLFEYFSETQRNKGNFPGRFSGRQFSNSRSEMNVSTLELGDSALYLCASSLLDWLTDTQYFGPGTRLTVL.

The J gene is TRBJ2-6, the V gene TRBV7-2, with a tentative D call TRBD1 (6 bases). Germline CDR1 is SGHTA and CDR2 is FQGNSA. The germline V and J ends were trimmed by 4 bases and 4 bases, with 8 bases remaining between them. This CDR3 comprises 14 residues. CDR3 in amino acids: CASSWGTGANVLTF. The CDR3 DNA follows: TGTGCCAGCAGCTGGGGGACAGGGGCCAACGTCCTGACTTTC.

The V call is TRBV4-1, the J call TRBJ2-7, with 7 bases that match TRBD2. With V trimmed by 0 bases and J by 1 base, 12 bases remained unmatched. This CDR3 contains 18 residues. Germline V gene lookup returns CDR1 MGHRA and CDR2 YSYEKL. CDR3 region: CASSQEAGEILGSYEQYF. As DNA, the CDR3 is TGCGCCAGCAGCCAAGAGGCGGGGGAGATTTTGGGGTCCTACGAGCAGTACTTC.

The rearrangement links TRBV11-3 to TRBJ2-2, with D possibly being TRBD1 (5 bases). This CDR3 comprises 12 residues. Germline CDR1 is SGHNT and CDR2 is YENEEA. V gave up 6 bases and J gave up 8 bases, with 10 bases separating them. CDR3 sequence (DNA): TGTGCCAGCAGAGGGGAAAAGGGGGAGCTGTTTTTT. The encoded protein is CASRGEKGELFF.

The chain uses TRBV7-9 and TRBJ2-2; D call uncertain. The CDR3 runs to 12 residues. Trimming pared 5 bases from V and 5 bases from J, leaving 6 bases between. The germline V gene has CDR1 SEHNR and CDR2 FQNEAQ (reference sequence). CDR3 coding DNA: TGTGCCAGCAGCCCCTGGACCGGGGAGCTGTTTTTT. It is translated as CASSPWTGELFF.

Details on this clone: The sample holds other DNA sequences that translate to the same CDR3. This chain connects TRBV27 to TRBJ2-7; a possible D gene is TRBD1 (5 bases). The germline V gene encodes CDR1 MNHEY and CDR2 SMNVEV (reference sequence). This CDR3 has 13 amino acids. Trimming shortened V by 3 bases and J by 4 bases, and 10 bases separated the two germline ends. CDR3: CASSFRVSYEQYF. The DNA of the CDR3 is TGTGCCAGCAGTTTCAGGGTTTCATACGAGCAGTACTTC.

This chain's CDR3 is CASSSPRIQETQYF. CDR3 in DNA: TGTGCCAGTAGCTCTCCCCGAATCCAGGAGACCCAGTACTTC. This chain connects TRBV19 to TRBJ2-5; D gene ambiguous. V lost 6 bases to trimming and J lost 5 bases, with 16 bases between them. The CDR3 is made up of 14 amino acids. Germline lookup yields CDR1 LNHDA and CDR2 SQIVND (reference sequence).

This clone occurred once. V usage is TRBV28 and J usage is TRBJ2-3; D may be TRBD2 (6 bases). Germline CDR1 is MDHEN and CDR2 is SYDVKM. The length of the CDR3 is 18 residues. V lost 2 bases and J 2 bases, leaving 20 bases between the germline ends. CDR3 in amino acids: CASSLETTSPAATDTQYF. CDR3 DNA sequence: TGTGCCAGCAGTTTAGAAACTACTAGCCCGGCTGCCACAGATACGCAGTATTTT.

The V and J genes are TRBV4-1 and TRBJ2-2; perhaps TRBD2 as D (5 bases). The CDR3 is 16 residues long. Trimming took off 0 bases at V and 7 bases at J, with 15 bases between the two ends. Germline loops: CDR1 MGHRA, CDR2 YSYEKL. For the CDR3, the DNA is TGCGCCAGCAGCCAAGATTTAGCTTTTGGAGGCGGGGAGCTGTTTTTT. Amino acid sequence: CASSQDLAFGGGELFF.

The chain employs TRBV7-9 and TRBJ1-1, with TRBD1 identical over 8 bases. This CDR3 is 13 amino acids long. V lost 5 bases, J lost 5 bases, and 4 bases stayed unmatched. The V gene's germline CDR1 is SEHNR and CDR2 FQNEAQ (reference sequence). CDR3 sequence reads: CASSTGTGTEAFF. CDR3 DNA: TGTGCCAGCAGCACCGGGACAGGTACTGAAGCTTTCTTT.

The J gene is TRBJ2-7, the V gene TRBV9, with 7 bases identical to TRBD2. The CDR3 sequence is 16 residues long. Germline values: CDR1 SGDLS, CDR2 YYNGEE. The V gene end was trimmed by 0 bases and the J gene end by 4 bases; junction bases not matched to a gene: 10. CDR3 in DNA: TGTGCCAGCAGCGTAGGTGGCGGGAGCCCCTTGTACGAGCAGTACTTC. The encoded protein is CASSVGGGSPLYEQYF.

V gene TRBV11-2 combines with J gene TRBJ2-5; a possible D gene is TRBD1 (6 bases). This CDR3 comprises 13 residues. The germline V gene encodes CDR1 SGHAT and CDR2 FQNNGV. Trimming removed 2 bases from V and 5 bases from J, with 9 bases in between. CDR3 nucleotide sequence: TGTGCCAGCAGCTTAACAGGGATGGAGACCCAGTACTTC. It translates to CASSLTGMETQYF.

The chain uses TRBV11-3 and TRBJ2-1; the match to TRBD1 covers 9 bases. The CDR3 consists of 15 residues. V lost 6 bases, J lost 3 bases, and 6 bases stayed unmatched. Germline V gene data show CDR1 as SGHNT and CDR2 as YENEEA. In nucleotides, the CDR3 is TGTGCCAGCAGTGACAGGGGGGAAAACTACAATGAGCAGTTCTTC. This encodes CASSDRGENYNEQFF.

The chain carries TRBV6-5 and TRBJ1-2; possible D gene TRBD1, 6 bases. From germline, CDR1 is MNHEY and CDR2 SVGAGI. V gave up 2 bases and J gave up 2 bases, with 12 bases separating them. CDR3 size: 15 residues. This CDR3 is CASSYTGTYNYGYTF. CDR3 sequence (DNA): TGTGCCAGCAGTTACACCGGGACATACAACTATGGCTACACCTTC.

The gene calls are TRBV10-3 and TRBJ2-5; tentatively, D is TRBD1 or TRBD2 (6 bases each). Per the germline V gene, CDR1 is ENHRY and CDR2 is SYGVKD. The CDR3 totals 19 residues. Trimming cost V 2 bases and J 0 bases, with 22 bases left between them. The CDR3 here is CAISEPRGEVAANQETQYF. The CDR3, as DNA: TGTGCCATCAGTGAGCCCAGGGGCGAGGTAGCGGCCAACCAAGAGACCCAGTACTTC.

The CDR3 loop reads CASRPPSGRNEQYF. CDR3 bases: TGCGCCAGCAGACCGCCTAGCGGGAGGAACGAGCAGTACTTC. The chain couples TRBV5-1 to TRBJ2-7; 11 bases align to TRBD2. CDR3 length: 14 amino acids. Germline V CDR1 and CDR2: SGHRS, YFSETQ. Germline trimming cut 5 bases from V and 5 bases from J; bases unmatched to any gene: 6.

The chain is built from TRBV19 and TRBJ2-3; 7 bases agree with TRBD1. The ends lost 4 bases at V and 1 base at J; junction bases unmatched: 2. The CDR3 covers 14 residues. Per the germline V gene, CDR1 is LNHDA and CDR2 is SQIVND (reference sequence). CDR3 protein: CASSRTGGTDTQYF. The CDR3 DNA follows: TGTGCCAGTAGTAGGACAGGAGGCACAGATACGCAGTATTTT.

The rearrangement uses TRBV4-1 and TRBJ2-7; 13 nucleotides agree with TRBD2. Trimming took 4 bases from V and 0 from J; bases not matched to a gene: 6. The germline V gene encodes CDR1 MGHRA and CDR2 YSYEKL. The CDR3 covers 17 residues. The CDR3 DNA sequence: TGCGCCAGCAGCCCCGGACTAGCGGGAGCCACCTCCTACGAGCAGTACTTC. Its translation is CASSPGLAGATSYEQYF.

A word on this clone: Other DNA variants within this sample encode the same CDR3. This sequence joins TRBV7-8 and TRBJ2-7; no clear D. The ends were cut back, 0 bases at V and 6 bases at J, with 3 bases in the middle. The CDR3 runs 11 residues. CDR1 and CDR2 from the germline V gene are SGHVS and FQNEAQ. The CDR3 DNA reads as TGTGCCAGCAGCTTAGCGGCCGAGCAGTACTTC. This gives the protein CASSLAAEQYF.

The CDR3 region has the DNA TGCGCCAGCAGCCAAGAACCTAGCGGGAGTTTTACAGATACGCAGTATTTT. This encodes CASSQEPSGSFTDTQYF. The chain employs TRBV4-3 and TRBJ2-3; 10 bases map to TRBD2. V lost 0 bases to trimming and J lost 3 bases; unmatched junction nucleotides: 6. CDR3 length: 17 amino acids. Looked up from germline, CDR1 is LGHNA and CDR2 is YSLEER.

The V call is TRBV4-1, the J call TRBJ2-7; D gene uncertain. Germline V lookup: CDR1 MGHRA, CDR2 YSYEKL. The CDR3 loop spans 15 amino acids. V shed 0 bases and J shed 5 bases, with 14 bases lying between them. CDR3 nucleotides: TGCGCCAGCAGCCAAGACCCTCAGAGCCGAAACGAGCAGTACTTC. As protein: CASSQDPQSRNEQYF.

Concerning this clone: Other DNA sequences in this sample translate to the same CDR3. The chain is built from TRBV27 and TRBJ1-5; D remains unclear. The CDR3 totals 14 residues. Germline CDR1 is MNHEY and CDR2 is SMNVEV (reference sequence). V shed 2 bases and J shed 1 base, with 6 bases lying between them. The CDR3 loop reads CASSLGGSNQPQHF. Here the CDR3 DNA reads TGTGCCAGCAGTTTAGGAGGGAGCAATCAGCCCCAGCATTTT.

In the case of this clone: The same CDR3 arises from other DNA sequences in this sample as well. The CDR3 protein is CASSLLTGTGTYEQYF. CDR3 DNA: TGTGCCAGCAGTTTGTTAACCGGGACAGGGACCTACGAGCAGTACTTC. The genes are TRBV27 and TRBJ2-7; 9 nucleotides line up with TRBD1. CDR1 and CDR2 (germline): MNHEY, SMNVEV (reference sequence). The CDR3 is made up of 16 amino acids. Unmatched junction bases numbered 8, after V lost 3 bases and J lost 2 bases.

The rearrangement uses TRBV13 and TRBJ2-2; the D gene could be TRBD1 or TRBD2 (6 bases each). This CDR3 contains 14 residues. Trimming stripped 2 bases from V and 7 bases from J, with 11 bases between. Germline CDR1 PRHDT, CDR2 FYEKMQ (reference sequence). CDR3 bases: TGTGCCAGCAGCTTAATGGGGGGCAGCGGGGAGCTGTTTTTT. It yields the protein CASSLMGGSGELFF.

This rearrangement joins TRBV6-5 to TRBJ2-7, with 8 bases lining up with TRBD2. The junction had 7 bases not matched to a gene; V was cut back by 0 bases and J by 3 bases. CDR3 size: 16 residues. Per the germline V gene, CDR1 is MNHEY and CDR2 is SVGAGI. In DNA form, the CDR3 reads TGTGCCAGCAGTTACTCCAGCGGGAGCAAAAGCTACGAGCAGTACTTC. Residues: CASSYSSGSKSYEQYF.

The chain couples TRBV7-9 to TRBJ1-1, with D perhaps matching TRBD1 (5 bases). The ends were cut back, 3 bases at V and 0 bases at J, with 11 bases in the middle. CDR3 length equals 15 residues. In germline, CDR1 is SEHNR, CDR2 FQNEAQ (reference sequence). The CDR3 region is CASSFGQGLNTEAFF. The CDR3 DNA sequence: TGTGCCAGCAGCTTTGGGCAGGGATTGAACACTGAAGCTTTCTTT. The variable domain in full, with the rest retrieved from reference TRBV7-9 and TRBJ1-1, is DTGVSQNPRHKITKRGQNVTFRCDPISEHNRLYWYRQTLGQGPEFLTYFQNEAQLEKSRLLSDRFSAERPKGSFSTLEIQRTEQGDSAMYLCASSFGQGLNTEAFFGQGTRLTVV.

CDR3 bases: TGTGCCAGCAGTTCCGTAGCGGGGAGGTTCTACAATGAGCAGTTCTTC. Amino acid sequence: CASSSVAGRFYNEQFF. The chain joins TRBV6-5 to TRBJ2-1; 8 bases fit TRBD2. V lost 4 bases, J lost 3 bases, and 8 bases stayed unmatched. The CDR3 covers 16 residues. Germline V gene lookup returns CDR1 MNHEY and CDR2 SVGAGI.

The rearrangement links TRBV6-6 to TRBJ2-5; 7 nucleotides line up with TRBD2. Unmatched junction bases numbered 10, after V lost 4 bases and J lost 5 bases. This CDR3 comprises 15 residues. Germline V CDR1 and CDR2: MNHNY, SVGAGI (reference sequence). DNA of the CDR3: TGTGCCAGCAGTTCCGATCTAGCGGCGGGGGAGACCCAGTACTTC. Its protein product is CASSSDLAAGETQYF.

The chain uses TRBV27 and TRBJ2-7; no reliable D call. Trimming cost V 6 bases and J 6 bases, with 21 bases left between them. The CDR3 spans 15 residues. CDR1 MNHEY and CDR2 SMNVEV come from the germline V gene (reference sequence). The DNA of the CDR3 is TGTGCCAGCAGCCCGGACCCCGTTGTCGGTGGCGAGCAGTACTTC. Encoded protein: CASSPDPVVGGEQYF.

This chain uses TRBV4-3 with TRBJ2-7, with TRBD2 as a possible D gene (6 bases). The CDR3 has 16 amino acids. The germline V gene has CDR1 LGHNA and CDR2 YSLEER. V was cut by 0 bases and J by 0 bases, with 12 bases left in between. The DNA for the CDR3 is TGCGCCAGCAGCCAAGATTCTAGCGCGAGCTCCTACGAGCAGTACTTC. Translation: CASSQDSSASSYEQYF.